This TCR beta chain originates from a study of T cell repertoires in cytomegalovirus infection. Study summary: Based on public TCR beta signatures, there were indications of CMV infection and of a matching HLA type. The study, taken as a whole, reports: The study identified carriers of CMV plus the relevant HLA from cumulative public TCR beta family frequency.

After removal of 5 bases from V and 7 bases from J, the junction contained 8 bases not matched to a gene. Germline V CDR1 and CDR2: SGHTA, FQGNSA. The CDR3 covers 15 residues. TCRdb itself ran the reads through MiXCR, one entry per CDR3 protein. The sample records about 250,000 distinct CDR3 sequences, 9% to 15% being singletons. This clonotype was seen repeatedly, ten times or more. Its target is unknown. The TCR was taken from a human donor in good health (CMV status not recorded). Some clones in this sample may be carry-over from other donors' samples. Material: PBMCs. This rearrangement joins TRBV7-2 to TRBJ2-1; 10 nucleotides line up with TRBD2. The CDR3 sequence is CASSLTSGIGNEQFF. The CDR3 DNA sequence: TGTGCCAGCAGCCTCACTAGCGGGATAGGTAATGAGCAGTTCTTC.